A single sample gave rise to the 31 T cell receptor beta chains below, sequenced in a study of blood T cell repertoires in COVID-19. Method: immunoSEQ multiplex PCR; TCRdb's copy keeps in-frame clones and lacks some. Here the sample spans approximately 250,000 clones, around 84% being singletons. Source material: peripheral blood. The receptors here all came from a man aged 55-75 years with acute or convalescent COVID-19.

The rearrangement links TRBV4-1 to TRBJ1-5, with TRBD1 as a possible D gene (6 bases). The V end lost 0 bases, the J end lost 4 bases, and 7 bases lay between the germline ends. This CDR3 has 14 amino acids. CDR1 is MGHRA and CDR2 is YSYEKL in the germline V gene. This CDR3 reads CASSQEQGNQPQHF. CDR3 sequence (DNA): TGCGCCAGCAGCCAAGAACAGGGTAATCAGCCCCAGCATTTT.

J is TRBJ2-3 and V is TRBV13; a weak D match, TRBD2 (6 bases). V lost 9 bases and J lost 5, with 21 bases in between. CDR1 is PRHDT and CDR2 is FYEKMQ in the germline V gene (reference sequence). The CDR3 sequence is 15 residues long. The CDR3 DNA reads as TGTGCCAGTAGTACTAGCCCCGTACGGGGAGATACGCAGTATTTT. Protein: CASSTSPVRGDTQYF.

The chain couples TRBV7-9 to TRBJ2-7; D not certain. Germline-derived CDR1 and CDR2 are SEHNR and FQNEAQ (reference sequence). Trimming cost V 2 bases and J 0 bases, with 11 bases left between them. The CDR3 consists of 15 residues. Here the CDR3 DNA reads TGTGCCAGCAGCTTACAGCGCTACCACTCCTACGAGCAGTACTTC. Protein: CASSLQRYHSYEQYF.

This chain links TRBV7-9 with TRBJ2-7, with no clear D. The V gene lost 1 base and the J gene lost 1 base, with 5 bases spanning the gap. The CDR3 has 13 amino acids. In germline, CDR1 is SEHNR, CDR2 FQNEAQ (reference sequence). Here the CDR3 reads CASSLVASYEQYF. Here the CDR3 DNA reads TGTGCCAGCAGCTTAGTCGCGTCCTACGAGCAGTACTTC.

The sample holds a few counts of this clone. Other DNA sequences within the sample encode an identical CDR3. The chain couples TRBV18 to TRBJ1-1, with 10 bases lining up with TRBD1. Per the germline V gene, CDR1 is KGHSH and CDR2 is LQKENI. V trimming: 3 bases; J trimming: 0 bases; junction bases outside the gene matches: 1. The CDR3 is made up of 15 amino acids. Here the CDR3 reads CASSPTGGLNTEAFF. CDR3 sequence (DNA): TGTGCCAGCTCACCGACAGGGGGCCTGAACACTGAAGCTTTCTTT.

In its sample, this clone was seen a few times. In nucleotides, the CDR3 is TGTGCCAGCAGTTTCGCGGCGGGCACAGATACGCAGTATTTT. It is translated as CASSFAAGTDTQYF. J is TRBJ2-3 and V is TRBV27; D not resolved. The CDR3 is made up of 14 amino acids. The V gene's germline CDR1 is MNHEY and CDR2 SMNVEV (reference sequence). V was pared by 3 bases and J by 1 base, with 8 bases between.

This clone came up a few times. The V gene is TRBV7-2, the J gene TRBJ2-1; TRBD1 matches 8 bases. With V trimmed by 5 bases and J by 4 bases, 7 bases remained unmatched. Germline assignment: CDR1 SGHTA and CDR2 FQGNSA. This CDR3 region has 15 residues. DNA of the CDR3: TGTGCCAGCAGCGGACAGGGCGAATTTTACAATGAGCAGTTCTTC. This translates into CASSGQGEFYNEQFF.

The rearrangement links TRBV4-3 to TRBJ2-1, with D possibly being TRBD1 (6 bases). The CDR3 totals 15 residues. The germline V gene has CDR1 LGHNA and CDR2 YSLEER. Trimming left V 4 bases short and J 6 bases short, with 16 bases between. The CDR3 bases are TGCGCCAGCAGCCGACAACACAGGGTGATCAATGAGCAGTTCTTC. It encodes CASSRQHRVINEQFF.

The chain is built from TRBV5-1 and TRBJ2-1; 11 nucleotides align to TRBD2. V lost 4 bases, J lost 4 bases, and 7 bases stayed unmatched. The CDR3 is 16 amino acids. Germline V CDR1 and CDR2: SGHRS, YFSETQ. CDR3: CASSPILAGDYNEQFF. In DNA, the CDR3 is TGCGCCAGCAGCCCGATACTAGCGGGGGATTACAATGAGCAGTTCTTC.

The chain recombines TRBV3-1 (or the pseudogene TRBV3-2) with TRBJ2-4; D unresolved. The CDR3 consists of 14 residues. The V end was cut by 6 bases, the J end by 6 bases, with 15 bases between. CDR1 and CDR2 from the germline V gene are LGHDT and YNNKEL (reference sequence). CDR3 residues: CASSLRVPGNIQYF. The CDR3 DNA follows: TGTGCCAGCAGTCTCCGGGTACCCGGAAACATTCAGTACTTC.

The V gene is TRBV28, the J gene TRBJ2-5; 7 nucleotides match TRBD2. Germline loops: CDR1 MDHEN, CDR2 SYDVKM. V shed 3 bases and J 1 base; nucleotides not matched to a gene: 5. The CDR3 consists of 15 residues. For the CDR3, the DNA is TGTGCCAGCAGTTTGCGGGAGATACCCCAAGAGACCCAGTACTTC. Its protein product is CASSLREIPQETQYF. The full variable domain, with the rest looked up from reference TRBV28 and TRBJ2-5, is DVKVTQSSRYLVKRTGEKVFLECVQDMDHENMFWYRQDPGLGLRLIYFSYDVKMKEKGDIPEGYSVSREKKERFSLILESASTNQTSMYLCASSLREIPQETQYFGPGTRLLVL.

This clone has only one observation. V and J are TRBV7-9 and TRBJ2-1; 7 nucleotides agree with TRBD1. This CDR3 region has 15 residues. Germline CDR1 SEHNR, CDR2 FQNEAQ (reference sequence). The ends lost 0 bases at V and 10 bases at J; junction bases unmatched: 9. In DNA, the CDR3 is TGTGCCAGCAGCTTAGCAAATTTACAGGGGCCCGAGCAGTTCTTC. Translation: CASSLANLQGPEQFF. Full variable domain (outside the CDR3, taken from reference TRBV7-9 and TRBJ2-1): DTGVSQNPRHKITKRGQNVTFRCDPISEHNRLYWYRQTLGQGPEFLTYFQNEAQLEKSRLLSDRFSAERPKGSFSTLEIQRTEQGDSAMYLCASSLANLQGPEQFFGPGTRLTVL.

This clone was observed a single time. The chain has TRBV29-1 and TRBJ2-7, with 7 bases identical to TRBD2. The length of the CDR3 is 12 residues. V lost 5 bases and J lost 3; bases outside the gene matches: 4. Per the germline V gene, CDR1 is SQVTM and CDR2 is ANQGSEA. The DNA of the CDR3 is TGCAGCGTTAGTTCTAGCGGCTACGAGCAGTACTTC. It encodes CSVSSSGYEQYF.

The rearrangement links TRBV11-2 to TRBJ2-7, with unresolved D. CDR3 length: 13 amino acids. The germline V gene has CDR1 SGHAT and CDR2 FQNNGV. V dropped 0 bases and J dropped 3 bases, with 6 bases sitting between them. CDR3 amino acids: CASSLEPRYEQYF. In nucleotides, the CDR3 is TGTGCCAGCAGCTTAGAACCGCGCTACGAGCAGTACTTC.

V gene TRBV9 combines with J gene TRBJ2-2; 7 bases are shared with TRBD1. Germline lookup yields CDR1 SGDLS and CDR2 YYNGEE. CDR3 length: 14 amino acids. Trimming cost V 3 bases and J 1 base; bases outside gene matches: 0. The DNA for the CDR3 is TGTGCCAGCAGCGGGACAGGGAACACCGGGGAGCTGTTTTTT. It translates to CASSGTGNTGELFF.

The chain carries TRBV18 and TRBJ1-4, with TRBD1 matching over 7 bases. The CDR3 totals 17 residues. Germline CDR1 and CDR2: KGHSH and LQKENI. V gave up 3 bases and J gave up 5 bases; unmatched junction bases: 12. The CDR3 region is CASSPRRGDSNNEKLFF. The CDR3 DNA is TGTGCCAGCTCACCGAGAAGGGGGGACAGCAACAATGAAAAACTGTTTTTT.

The rearrangement joins TRBV7-2 to TRBJ2-3; D perhaps matches TRBD1 (5 bases). Germline CDR1 is SGHTA and CDR2 is FQGNSA. V shed 4 bases and J shed 3 bases, with 14 bases lying between them. The CDR3 covers 15 residues. This CDR3 is CASSSNQGGTDTQYF. Here the CDR3 DNA reads TGTGCCAGCAGCTCAAACCAGGGTGGAACAGATACGCAGTATTTT.

This clone has only one observation. The chain combines TRBV20-1 with TRBJ2-5, with D hard to call. Germline V gene sequence: CDR1 DFQATT, CDR2 SNEGSKA (reference sequence). V dropped 4 bases and J dropped 2 bases, with 2 bases sitting between them. This CDR3 region has 10 residues. The CDR3 sequence is CSAIQETQYF. The CDR3 DNA reads as TGCAGTGCTATACAAGAGACCCAGTACTTC.

Comments on this clone: One end of the junction varies from germline; a read error may be responsible. This sequence joins TRBV20-1 and TRBJ1-2; 7 bases fit TRBD1. CDR3 length: 11 amino acids. Germline CDR1 and CDR2: DFQATT and SNEGSKA (reference sequence). CDR3 protein: CSARGGETYTF. The CDR3 nucleotides read TGCAGTGCAAGAGGGGGCGAGACCTACACCTTC.

V is TRBV3-1 (or the pseudogene TRBV3-2) and J is TRBJ1-1, with D tentatively TRBD1 (6 bases). The CDR3 consists of 14 residues. Germline lookup yields CDR1 LGHDT and CDR2 YNNKEL (reference sequence). Trimming took off 1 base at V and 11 bases at J, with 17 bases between the two ends. The CDR3 DNA sequence: TGTGCCAGCAGCCAAGGGACCTACCGGCAGGGGGCTTTCTTT. It is translated as CASSQGTYRQGAFF.

V is TRBV4-1 and J is TRBJ1-4; D ambiguous. Trimming shortened V by 4 bases and J by 4 bases, and 13 bases separated the two germline ends. The CDR3 covers 15 residues. Germline V gives CDR1 MGHRA, CDR2 YSYEKL. CDR3 loop: CASSPPGALNEKLFF. The DNA for the CDR3 is TGCGCCAGCAGCCCCCCCGGAGCTCTTAATGAAAAACTGTTTTTT.

J is TRBJ1-3 and V is TRBV9; perhaps TRBD1 as D (5 bases). CDR3 length: 15 residues. V was clipped by 0 bases and J by 0 bases, with 7 bases between them. Germline V lookup: CDR1 SGDLS, CDR2 YYNGEE. DNA of the CDR3: TGTGCCAGCAGCGTAGGACAGACCTCTGGAAACACCATATATTTT. It translates to CASSVGQTSGNTIYF.

The CDR3 coding sequence is TGCGTCGAGTACAGGAGACTAGCGGCCAAAAACATTCAGTACTTC. Protein: CVEYRRLAAKNIQYF. The J gene is TRBJ2-4, the V gene TRBV5-1, with 8 positions matching TRBD2. This CDR3 comprises 15 residues. CDR1 is SGHRS and CDR2 is YFSETQ in the germline V gene.

This chain links TRBV7-3 with TRBJ1-1; a weak D match, TRBD1 (5 bases). The germline CDR1 and CDR2 sequences are SGHTA and FQGTGA. CDR3 length: 14 residues. The V and J ends lost 4 bases and 1 base respectively, with 10 bases between them. The CDR3: CASSSRTPNTEAFF. The CDR3 coding sequence is TGTGCCAGCAGCTCAAGGACACCGAACACTGAAGCTTTCTTT.

This sequence joins TRBV2 and TRBJ1-5; 7 nucleotides match TRBD1. This CDR3 is 15 amino acids long. Germline-derived CDR1 and CDR2 are SNHLY and FYNNEI. V lost 1 base, J lost 1 base, and 1 base stayed unmatched. This CDR3 reads CASSEGGQSNQPQHF. CDR3 bases: TGTGCCAGCAGTGAAGGGGGACAGAGCAATCAGCCCCAGCATTTT.

The V call is TRBV6-4, the J call TRBJ1-1; D perhaps matches TRBD1 (6 bases). CDR1 is MRHNA and CDR2 is SNTAGT in the germline V gene. Trimming cost V 3 bases and J 0 bases, with 8 bases left between them. This CDR3 has 14 amino acids. CDR3 nucleotide sequence: TGTGCCAGCAGTGAGAAGGGGGTGAACACTGAAGCTTTCTTT. This codes for CASSEKGVNTEAFF.

The rearrangement joins TRBV19 to TRBJ1-1, with D perhaps matching TRBD1 (5 bases). Germline V gives CDR1 LNHDA, CDR2 SQIVND (reference sequence). V was trimmed by 7 bases and J by 3 bases, leaving 18 bases between them. The CDR3 has 15 residues. CDR3 sequence: CASKPGYYGDTEAFF. CDR3 nucleotide sequence: TGTGCCAGTAAACCAGGGTATTATGGGGACACTGAAGCTTTCTTT.

The J gene is TRBJ2-7, the V gene TRBV10-3; no definite D call. With 1 base removed from V and 3 bases from J, the gap between germline ends came to 10 bases. This CDR3 has 14 amino acids. In germline, CDR1 is ENHRY, CDR2 SYGVKD. CDR3 bases: TGTGCCATCAGTGAGTACAGTTTCGGCTACGAGCAGTACTTC. Encoded protein: CAISEYSFGYEQYF.

The J gene is TRBJ2-1, the V gene TRBV10-3; tentatively, D is TRBD2 (6 bases). The CDR3 covers 14 residues. Between the trimmed V and J ends, which lost 7 bases and 8 bases, there was a span of 18 bases. Germline-derived CDR1 and CDR2 are ENHRY and SYGVKD. Here the CDR3 reads CAIISRELGHEQFF. The CDR3 nucleotides are TGTGCCATCATTAGCCGGGAGCTAGGGCATGAGCAGTTCTTC.

This chain joins TRBV7-2 and TRBJ2-1, with TRBD2 matching 12 bases. With 5 bases clipped from V and 4 bases from J, the junction kept 9 bases outside the gene matches. This CDR3 region has 17 residues. CDR1 and CDR2 (germline): SGHTA, FQGNSA. The CDR3 region has the DNA TGTGCCAGCAGCCCGACTAGCGGGAGACCGGGTTACAATGAGCAGTTCTTC. It is translated as CASSPTSGRPGYNEQFF.

This clone was observed once. CDR3 DNA sequence: TGTGCCAGCAGCCCCAGGGGCGAGGGGGAGACCCAGTACTTC. It yields the protein CASSPRGEGETQYF. The rearrangement links TRBV3-1 (or the pseudogene TRBV3-2) to TRBJ2-5; D is perhaps TRBD1 (6 bases). This CDR3 contains 14 residues. V was shortened by 4 bases and J by 5 bases, with 14 bases between the two germline ends. CDR1 and CDR2 from the germline V gene are LGHDT and YNNKEL (reference sequence).